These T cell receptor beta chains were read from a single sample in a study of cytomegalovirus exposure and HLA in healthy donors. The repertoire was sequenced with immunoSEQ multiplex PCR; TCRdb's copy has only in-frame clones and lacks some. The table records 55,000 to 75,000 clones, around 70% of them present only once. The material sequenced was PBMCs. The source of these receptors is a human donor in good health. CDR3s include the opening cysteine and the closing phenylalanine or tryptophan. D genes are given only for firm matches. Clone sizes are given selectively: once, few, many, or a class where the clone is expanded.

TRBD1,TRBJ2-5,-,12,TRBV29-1,TGCAGCCAGAGGACAGGGCTAGAGACCCAGTACTTC,CSQRTGLETQYF
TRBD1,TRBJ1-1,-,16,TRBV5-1,TGCGCCAGCAGCCCCGCCGACTTGACAGGGCGAACTGAAGCTTTCTTT,CASSPADLTGRTEAFF
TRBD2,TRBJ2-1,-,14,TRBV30,TGTGCCTGGGCTAGCGGGAGGAGTTACAATGAGCAGTTCTTC,CAWASGRSYNEQFF
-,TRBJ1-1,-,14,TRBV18,TGTGCCAGCTCCTTCGGAAGAGGGAACACTGAAGCTTTCTTT,CASSFGRGNTEAFF
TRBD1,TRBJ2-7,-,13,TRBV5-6,TGTGCCAGCAGCCAGGGACAGTCCTACGAGCAGTACTTC,CASSQGQSYEQYF
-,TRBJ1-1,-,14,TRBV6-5,TGTGCCAGCAGTTACTCTGGCGGCGGCACTGAAGCTTTCTTT,CASSYSGGGTEAFF
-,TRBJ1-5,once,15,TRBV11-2,TGTGCCAGCAGCCCGACAGCACCTAGCAATCAGCCCCAGCATTTT,CASSPTAPSNQPQHF
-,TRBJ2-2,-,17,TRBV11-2,TGTGCCAGCAGCCAGCAGAGACAGTCGCGTGTGACCGGGGAGCTGTTTTTT,CASSQQRQSRVTGELFF
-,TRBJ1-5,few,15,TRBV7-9,TGTGCCAGCAGCCCAGACGGAGGGGTCAATCAGCCCCAGCATTTT,CASSPDGGVNQPQHF
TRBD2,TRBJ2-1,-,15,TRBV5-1,TGCGCCAGCAGCTTGGGACTAGCGGGAATAAATGAGCAGTTCTTC,CASSLGLAGINEQFF
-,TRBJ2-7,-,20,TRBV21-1,TGTGCCAGCAGCAAACTTAGGGGGACTAGCGGGAGTAATGACTCCTACGAGCAGTACTTC,CASSKLRGTSGSNDSYEQYF
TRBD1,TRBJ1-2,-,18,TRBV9,TGTGCCAGCAGCCCCCTCCCGGGACAGGGGGCCTCTAACTATGGCTACACCTTC,CASSPLPGQGASNYGYTF
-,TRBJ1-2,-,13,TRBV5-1,TGCGCCAGCAGCTCAGAGGGGGTAGGAGGCTACACCTTC,CASSSEGVGGYTF
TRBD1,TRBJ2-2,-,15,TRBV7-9,TGTGCCAGCAGCGCCGGGACAGTGAACACCGGGGAGCTGTTTTTT,CASSAGTVNTGELFF
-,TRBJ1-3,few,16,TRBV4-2,TGTGCCAGCAGCCAAGGTCCAGGGGACGGCGGAAACACCATATATTTT,CASSQGPGDGGNTIYF
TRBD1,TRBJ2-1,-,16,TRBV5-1,TGCGCCAGCAGCGGCGGACAGGGGAGGACCTACAATGAGCAGTTCTTC,CASSGGQGRTYNEQFF
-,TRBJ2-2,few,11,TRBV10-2,TGCGCCAGCTTCCTCGGCGGGGAGCTGTTTTTT,CASFLGGELFF
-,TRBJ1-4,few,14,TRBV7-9,TGTGCCAGCAGCTCCCCTGCGGCGGGGGAAAAACTGTTTTTT,CASSSPAAGEKLFF
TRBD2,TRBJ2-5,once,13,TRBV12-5,TGTGCTAGTGGTTTGGGGGGGGGAGAGACCCAGTACTTC,CASGLGGGETQYF
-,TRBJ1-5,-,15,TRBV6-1,TGTGCCAGCATCGCGACACTGGATTCGAGTGAGCCCCAGCATTTT,CASIATLDSSEPQHF
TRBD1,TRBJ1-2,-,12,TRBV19,TGTGCCAGTAGTATCGCAGGGGGTGGCTACACCTTC,CASSIAGGGYTF
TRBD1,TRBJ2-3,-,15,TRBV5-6,TGTGCCAGCAGCTTGGGACAGGGGGCCGCAGATACGCAGTATTTT,CASSLGQGAADTQYF
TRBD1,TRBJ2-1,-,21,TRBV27,TGTGCCAGCAGTCCCCCGATTGGACAGGGGGTACCTAGCGGTTCCTACAATGAGCAGTTCTTC,CASSPPIGQGVPSGSYNEQFF
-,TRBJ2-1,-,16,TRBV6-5,TGTGCCAGCAGTTACCTGCCTAGTCGGAGTTACAATGAGCAGTTCTTC,CASSYLPSRSYNEQFF
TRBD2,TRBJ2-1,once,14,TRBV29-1,TGCAGCGTTGATGCAGGACTAGCGACGCATGAGCAGTTCTTC,CSVDAGLATHEQFF
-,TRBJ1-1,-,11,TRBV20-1,TGCAGTGCTAGTAAGGGGGTGAAAGCTTTCTTT,CSASKGVKAFF
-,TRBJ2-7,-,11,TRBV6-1,TGTGCCAGCGGCAGGGACTACGAGCAGTACTTC,CASGRDYEQYF
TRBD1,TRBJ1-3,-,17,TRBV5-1,TGCGCCAGCAGCTACTCCATACAGGGGGCAGCAGGAAACACCATATATTTT,CASSYSIQGAAGNTIYF
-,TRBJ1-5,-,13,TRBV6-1,TGTGCCAGCAGCAGCTCAGGGGCACAGCCCCAGCATTTT,CASSSSGAQPQHF
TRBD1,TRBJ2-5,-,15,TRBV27,TGTGCCAGCAGTCAGAGTTCGGGACAGGGGGAGACCCAGTACTTC,CASSQSSGQGETQYF
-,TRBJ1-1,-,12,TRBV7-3,TGTGCCAGCAGGGAGGGTAACACTGAAGCTTTCTTT,CASREGNTEAFF
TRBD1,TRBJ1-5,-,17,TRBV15,TGTGCCACCAGCAGAGATAGTTACAGGGGTGTCAATCAGCCCCAGCATTTT,CATSRDSYRGVNQPQHF
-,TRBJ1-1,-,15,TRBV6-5,TGTGCCAGCAGTTACTCTTCAGGGTCGAACACTGAAGCTTTCTTT,CASSYSSGSNTEAFF
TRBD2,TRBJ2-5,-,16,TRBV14,TGTGCCAGCAGCATTGGGGCTAGCGGTCTCCAAGAGACCCAGTACTTC,CASSIGASGLQETQYF
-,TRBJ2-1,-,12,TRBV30,TGTGCCTTTCGACTATTAAACAATGAGCAGTTCTTC,CAFRLLNNEQFF
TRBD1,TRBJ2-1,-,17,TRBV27,TGTGCCAGCAGTTTACGTTACAGGGGTGGGATAACCAATGAGCAGTTCTTC,CASSLRYRGGITNEQFF
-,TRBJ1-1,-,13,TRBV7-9,TGTGCCAGCAGCTTGACCGGGAACACTGAAGCCTTCTTT,CASSLTGNTEAFF
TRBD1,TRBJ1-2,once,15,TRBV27,TGTGCCAGCAGGTCCCTCGGGACAGGAGTCTATGGCTACACCTTC,CASRSLGTGVYGYTF
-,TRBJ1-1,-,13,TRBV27,TGTGCCAGCAGTTTCTCTAGGGGAACTGAAGCTTTCTTT,CASSFSRGTEAFF
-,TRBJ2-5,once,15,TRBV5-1,TGCGCCAGCAGCTTGGCTGGATCCTCGGGAGAGACCCAGTACTTC,CASSLAGSSGETQYF
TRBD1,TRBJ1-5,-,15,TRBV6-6,TGTGCCAGCAGCGGACAGGGGAATAGCAATCAGCCCCAGCATTTT,CASSGQGNSNQPQHF
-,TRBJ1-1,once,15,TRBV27,TGTGCCAGCAGTTTATCGAAACAGATGAACACTGAAGCTTTCTTT,CASSLSKQMNTEAFF
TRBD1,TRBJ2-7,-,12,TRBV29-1,TGCAGCGTGGGACAGGGGCGCTACGAGCAGTACTTC,CSVGQGRYEQYF
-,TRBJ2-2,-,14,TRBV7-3,TGTGCCAGCAGCCCAACAGGATCCACCGGGGAGCTGTTTTTT,CASSPTGSTGELFF
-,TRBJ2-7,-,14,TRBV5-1,TGCGCCAGCAGCTTGGCCCAGGGGTCGAGGGGGCAGTACTTC,CASSLAQGSRGQYF
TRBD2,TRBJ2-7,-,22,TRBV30,TGTGCCTGGAGCCCCTCACCCACTAGCGGGAGGGCCGTTTGGCTCAAATCCTACGAGCAGTACTTC,CAWSPSPTSGRAVWLKSYEQYF
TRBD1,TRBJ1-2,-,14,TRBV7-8,TGTGCCAGCAGCCTAACAGGGGGCCCCTATGGCTACACCTTC,CASSLTGGPYGYTF
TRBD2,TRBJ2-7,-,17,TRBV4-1,TGCGCCAGCAGCCTTTCTGGGACTAGCGTGAGCTCCTACGAGCAGTACTTC,CASSLSGTSVSSYEQYF
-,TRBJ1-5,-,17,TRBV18,TGTGCCAGCTCACCCCAACAGGGTTCGAGGAGCAATCAGCCCCAGCATTTT,CASSPQQGSRSNQPQHF
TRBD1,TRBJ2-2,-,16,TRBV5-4,TGTGCCAGCAGCGGCGGGACAGGGGGAAACACCGGGGAGCTGTTTTTT,CASSGGTGGNTGELFF
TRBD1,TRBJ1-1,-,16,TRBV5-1,TGCGCCAGCAGCTGGACAGGGGGCGCGGAATACACTGAAGCTTTCTTT,CASSWTGGAEYTEAFF
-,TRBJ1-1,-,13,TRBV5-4,TGTGCCAGCCTGGGGCAGACGAACACTGAAGCTTTCTTT,CASLGQTNTEAFF
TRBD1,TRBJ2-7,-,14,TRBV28,TGTGCCAGCAGCCCCGGGACAGGCACCTACGAGCAGTACTTC,CASSPGTGTYEQYF
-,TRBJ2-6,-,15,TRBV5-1,TGCGCCAGCAGCGCCCGACGGGTTGGGGCCAACGTCCTGACTTTC,CASSARRVGANVLTF
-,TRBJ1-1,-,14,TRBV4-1,TGCGCCAGCAGCCAAGCCGTTCGGGGCACTGAAGCTTTCTTT,CASSQAVRGTEAFF
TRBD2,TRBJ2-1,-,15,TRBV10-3,TGTGCCATCAGTGTACTAGCGGGAGTAAGTAATGAGCAGTTCTTC,CAISVLAGVSNEQFF